The 13 T cell receptor beta chains below all came from one sample that was sequenced in a study of cytomegalovirus exposure and HLA in healthy donors. With 60 Vbeta and 13 Jbeta primers, the PCR was carried out. Using immunoSEQ multiplex PCR, the repertoire was profiled, and TCRdb retains in-frame clones only, with some absent. This sample carries 100,000 to 150,000 clones, 80% to 85% of them seen once, and the ten largest clones take 0.95% to 1.4%. Sequencing input: PBMCs. All receptors come from a woman aged 25-40 years in good health and CMV-seronegative.

This clone was detected only a few times. V is TRBV13 and J is TRBJ2-7; D remains ambiguous. The CDR3 covers 12 residues. The germline V gene encodes CDR1 PRHDT and CDR2 FYEKMQ (reference sequence). Trimming shortened V by 1 base and J by 4 bases, and 5 bases separated the two germline ends. This chain's CDR3 is CASSLEAYEQYF. CDR3 DNA sequence: TGTGCCAGCAGCTTAGAAGCATACGAGCAGTACTTC.

The V and J genes are TRBV15 and TRBJ2-3; 8 bases match TRBD1. Germline CDR1 and CDR2: LNHNV and YYDKDF (reference sequence). The CDR3 covers 19 residues. J gave up 2 bases and V 2 bases, and 15 bases lay outside the gene matches. The CDR3 loop is CATSRRPARRDRTTDTQYF. The CDR3 DNA reads as TGTGCCACCAGCAGACGACCCGCCCGTCGGGACAGGACCACAGATACGCAGTATTTT.

This sequence joins TRBV19 and TRBJ1-3; D gene unclear. The CDR3 is made up of 15 amino acids. From germline, CDR1 is LNHDA and CDR2 SQIVND (reference sequence). With 7 bases removed from V and 0 bases from J, the gap between germline ends came to 13 bases. CDR3 sequence (DNA): TGTGCCAGTACTCGGTCCCTTATCTCTGGAAACACCATATATTTT. Translating gives CASTRSLISGNTIYF. Full variable domain (rest looked up from reference TRBV19 and TRBJ1-3): DGGITQSPKYLFRKEGQNVTLSCEQNLNHDAMYWYRQDPGQGLRLIYYSQIVNDFQKGDIAEGYSVSREKKESFPLTVTSAQKNPTAFYLCASTRSLISGNTIYFGEGSWLTVV.

This rearrangement joins TRBV5-6 to TRBJ1-2; D is unresolved. From germline, CDR1 is SGHDT and CDR2 YYEEEE. The CDR3 covers 16 residues. V lost 3 bases to trimming and J lost 1 base, with 16 bases between them. The CDR3: CASSSIKDGVNYGYTF. In nucleotides, the CDR3 is TGTGCCAGCAGCTCCATAAAGGACGGGGTTAACTATGGCTACACCTTC.

This clone was seen only a few times. The chain uses TRBV10-2 and TRBJ1-3, with D uncertain. Germline V gives CDR1 WSHSY, CDR2 SAAADI. V lost 5 bases, J lost 0 bases, and 11 bases lay in between. The CDR3 loop spans 15 amino acids. Here the CDR3 reads CASSTDAGSGNTIYF. For the CDR3, the DNA is TGCGCCAGCAGTACAGACGCCGGCTCTGGAAACACCATATATTTT.

This chain uses TRBV27 with TRBJ2-1, with a weak D call TRBD2 (6 bases). Between the trimmed V and J ends, which lost 3 bases and 6 bases, there was a span of 12 bases. Germline CDR1 reads MNHEY; CDR2 reads SMNVEV (reference sequence). The CDR3 runs to 14 residues. The CDR3 DNA reads TGTGCCAGCAGTTTGGGGACTTCGCTCAATGAGCAGTTCTTC. This sequence encodes CASSLGTSLNEQFF.

The V call is TRBV11-2, the J call TRBJ2-3, with D maybe TRBD2 (6 bases). The CDR3 is 14 residues long. V was pared by 2 bases and J by 6 bases, with 12 bases between. Germline V CDR1 and CDR2: SGHAT, FQNNGV. CDR3 region: CASSLRPSVDTQYF. DNA for the CDR3: TGTGCCAGCAGCTTACGCCCTAGCGTTGATACGCAGTATTTT.

The chain links TRBV18 to TRBJ1-5, with 10 positions matching TRBD1. In germline, CDR1 is KGHSH, CDR2 LQKENI. The CDR3 extends over 16 amino acids. V was pared by 0 bases and J by 2 bases, with 1 base of the junction left unmatched. Here the CDR3 reads CASSPPGQGGNQPQHF. The CDR3 DNA reads as TGTGCCAGCTCACCACCCGGACAGGGGGGCAATCAGCCCCAGCATTTT.

The rearrangement uses TRBV7-2 and TRBJ1-5; unclear D gene. V lost 1 base and J 0 bases, leaving 7 bases between the germline ends. CDR1 and CDR2 from the germline V gene are SGHTA and FQGNSA. The CDR3 sequence is 15 residues long. The CDR3 bases are TGTGCCAGCAGCTTAGTGGGGAGTAGCAATCAGCCCCAGCATTTT. Translated: CASSLVGSSNQPQHF.

The V gene is TRBV28, the J gene TRBJ1-2; TRBD1 is a possible D gene (6 bases). The CDR3 extends over 12 amino acids. Trimming shortened V by 10 bases and J by 4 bases, and 13 bases separated the two germline ends. Germline CDR1 reads MDHEN; CDR2 reads SYDVKM. CDR3 sequence reads: CATEDRSYGYTF. The CDR3, as DNA: TGTGCCACGGAGGACAGATCCTATGGCTACACCTTC.

V usage is TRBV18 and J usage is TRBJ1-2; tentative D call: TRBD1 (6 bases). The CDR3 is 13 amino acids. Germline V CDR1 and CDR2: KGHSH, LQKENI. Trimming stripped 3 bases from V and 5 bases from J, with 10 bases between. The CDR3 coding sequence is TGTGCCAGCTCACCCACAGGGCCGTATGGCTACACCTTC. This translates into CASSPTGPYGYTF.

J is TRBJ2-3 and V is TRBV30; 7 positions match TRBD2. In germline, CDR1 is GTSNPN, CDR2 SVGIG (reference sequence). The CDR3 contains 14 residues. V gave up 1 base and J gave up 9 bases; unmatched junction bases: 10. CDR3 nucleotide sequence: TGTGCCTGGAGTGGCGGGAGCTCCTTCAGGACGCAGTATTTT. Amino acid sequence: CAWSGGSSFRTQYF.

This chain links TRBV4-3 with TRBJ2-1; 9 bases agree with TRBD2. Germline CDR1 LGHNA, CDR2 YSLEER. The CDR3 covers 17 residues. The V and J ends lost 0 bases and 5 bases, in that order; junction bases with no gene match: 8. This chain's CDR3 is CASSQDYSGSSHNEQFF. In DNA form, the CDR3 reads TGCGCCAGCAGCCAAGATTATAGCGGGAGTAGTCACAATGAGCAGTTCTTC.